These 3 T cell receptor beta chains were sequenced from one sample in a study of cytomegalovirus exposure and HLA in healthy donors. The PCR used 60 Vbeta and 13 Jbeta primers. TCRdb's table, derived via immunoSEQ multiplex PCR, lists solely in-frame clones and lacks some. The profile shows roughly 230,000 clones, about 85% of them singletons. The sample comprised PBMCs. These receptors all stem from a girl aged 2-10 years in good health and CMV-seronegative.

The CDR3 DNA is TGTGCCAGTAGGGAGGGACTAGTGGGCGGCGGGCCTTACACCGGGGAGCTGTTTTTT. Protein sequence: CASREGLVGGGPYTGELFF. The chain employs TRBV19 and TRBJ2-2; the match to TRBD2 covers 8 bases. Trimming cost V 6 bases and J 3 bases; bases outside gene matches: 18. This CDR3 is 19 amino acids long. Germline CDR1 LNHDA, CDR2 SQIVND (reference sequence).

This chain connects TRBV27 to TRBJ1-6, with 7 bases identical to TRBD1. This CDR3 has 16 amino acids. Trimming at V came to 4 bases and at J to 0 bases, leaving 3 bases not matched to a gene. Germline CDR1 is MNHEY and CDR2 is SMNVEV (reference sequence). The CDR3 coding sequence is TGTGCCAGCAGTTCGACAGGGAGCTCCTATAATTCACCCCTCCACTTT. This translates into CASSSTGSSYNSPLHF.

This chain uses TRBV9 with TRBJ1-2; 8 bases agree with TRBD1. In germline, CDR1 is SGDLS, CDR2 YYNGEE. This CDR3 is built from 15 residues. V shed 4 bases and J 8 bases; nucleotides not matched to a gene: 13. CDR3 sequence reads: CASSSPTQGAGGYTF. For the CDR3, the DNA is TGTGCCAGCAGCTCGCCGACGCAGGGGGCCGGAGGCTACACCTTC.